The source of this TCR beta chain is a study of blood T cell repertoires in COVID-19. Study at large: Sample material is recorded as cDNA or gDNA derived from T cells, B-cell-depleted T cells, or PBMCs.

The V end lost 4 bases, the J end lost 6 bases, and 15 bases lay between the germline ends. The CDR3 length is 13 residues. Germline V CDR1 and CDR2: GTSNPN, SVGIG (reference sequence). Clones were read by immunoSEQ multiplex PCR, and TCRdb kept only the in-frame ones, dropping some. Of approximately 97,000 clones listed, 90% are singletons. Sequenced input: peripheral blood. The rearrangement uses TRBV30 and TRBJ1-2; D unclear. This sequence originates from a man aged 55-75 years with acute or convalescent COVID-19. In DNA form, the CDR3 reads TGTGCCTGGAAACTAAGGGAGAGGGATGGCTACACCTTC. Its translation: CAWKLRERDGYTF.